This T cell receptor beta chain was recovered during a study of blood T cell repertoires in COVID-19. From germline, CDR1 is GTSNPN and CDR2 SVGIG (reference sequence). The germline V and J ends were trimmed by 3 bases and 5 bases, with 8 bases remaining between them. The CDR3 has 12 residues. In the source study's methods: Amplification of reference gene primers provided the estimated nucleated cell counts. Sequencing was performed with immunoSEQ multiplex PCR; in TCRdb, only in-frame clones are kept and a portion is missing. The V and J calls and the clone size are those of that table, but D and trimming were determined from the DNA. Counted here are approximately 380,000 clones, about 89% occurring once; the ten biggest clones make up 0.7% to 0.95%.

The TCR comes from a woman between 35 and 50 years old who had been exposed to COVID-19. This chain joins TRBV30 and TRBJ2-4; a possible D gene is TRBD1 (5 bases). Sequences were obtained from PBMCs or T cells enriched from blood (not recorded which). Written as DNA, the CDR3 is TGTGCCTGGAGCTCGACAGAAAACATTCAGTACTTC. Protein sequence: CAWSSTENIQYF.